The rows below give T cell receptor beta chains drawn from one sample of a study of T-cell reconstitution after alpha-beta-depleted transplantation in children. TCRdb re-called the PCR reads through MiXCR, storing one row per CDR3 protein. The table records hundreds of thousands of distinct CDR3 sequences, approximately 16% of them present only once. This sample comprised PBMCs from the stem cell graft donor, obtained from the stem cell graft. The receptors come from a human donor who donated a stem cell graft to a child with acute lymphoblastic leukemia. CDR3s include the opening cysteine and the closing phenylalanine or tryptophan.

V: TRBV30
length: 16
J: TRBJ1-1
CDR3: CAWSAELGIRYTEAFF

V: TRBV5-1
length: 13
J: TRBJ2-2
CDR3: CASSLQLTGELFF

V: TRBV5-1
length: 12
J: TRBJ1-2
CDR3: CASSFHSNGYTF

V: TRBV19
length: 13
J: TRBJ1-1
CDR3: CASSGWEGTEAFF

V: TRBV6-5
length: 13
J: TRBJ2-7
CDR3: CASSYGAPYEQYF

V: TRBV10-3
length: 15
J: TRBJ2-1
CDR3: CAISEFGTSSNEQFF

V: TRBV4-1
length: 15
J: TRBJ1-1
CDR3: CASSQGTGLNTEAFF

V: TRBV20-1
length: 14
J: TRBJ2-7
CDR3: CSASPSGSGPEQYF

V: TRBV7-9
length: 15
J: TRBJ1-4
CDR3: CASSSSGTGNEKLFF

V: TRBV6-5
length: 15
J: TRBJ1-1
CDR3: CASSYPETVSTEAFF

V: TRBV7-9
length: 13
J: TRBJ2-7
CDR3: CASSLDRVTEQYF

V: TRBV27
length: 14
J: TRBJ2-2
CDR3: CASSIGVLTGELFF

V: TRBV7-9
length: 13
J: TRBJ2-5
CDR3: CASSLAQPGTQYF

V: TRBV7-9
length: 13
J: TRBJ1-2
CDR3: CASSLAGAYGYTF

V: TRBV6-1
length: 14
J: TRBJ1-4
CDR3: CASRPTVTDEKLFF

V: TRBV7-9
length: 15
J: TRBJ1-1
CDR3: CASSFGQGADTEAFF

V: TRBV20-1
length: 13
J: TRBJ2-3
CDR3: CSARTGSGDTQYF

V: TRBV5-1
length: 14
J: TRBJ1-1
CDR3: CASSLSSSVTEAFF

V: TRBV5-1
length: 14
J: TRBJ1-1
CDR3: CASSPWGGGFEAFF

V: TRBV6-1
length: 13
J: TRBJ1-2
CDR3: CASTPRGSYGYTF

V: TRBV29-1
length: 14
J: TRBJ2-2
CDR3: CSVDLAGDTGELFF

V: TRBV12-3/TRBV12-4
length: 14
J: TRBJ1-4
CDR3: CASSLTGGGEKLFF

V: TRBV5-1
length: 15
J: TRBJ1-1
CDR3: CASSHRDRLNTEAFF

V: TRBV9
length: 14
J: TRBJ2-7
CDR3: CASSPHDAGTEQYF

V: TRBV29-1
length: 14
J: TRBJ2-1
CDR3: CSVTLTGPYNEQFF

V: TRBV11-2
length: 16
J: TRBJ2-1
CDR3: CASRPVNSWSYNEQFF

V: TRBV6-1
length: 13
J: TRBJ1-2
CDR3: CASSRDRAYGYTF

V: TRBV15
length: 14
J: TRBJ2-3
CDR3: CATSRGLAPDTQYF

V: TRBV12-3/TRBV12-4
length: 19
J: TRBJ2-7
CDR3: CASSPERAHPNRYPYEQYF

V: TRBV20-1
length: 14
J: TRBJ2-7
CDR3: CSARSGTSGREQYF

V: TRBV12-3/TRBV12-4
length: 13
J: TRBJ2-7
CDR3: CASRISRDYEQYF

V: TRBV27
length: 15
J: TRBJ2-1
CDR3: CASSLGTSTYNEQFF

V: TRBV5-1
length: 15
J: TRBJ2-1
CDR3: CASSLDSHLNNEQFF

V: TRBV4-1
length: 17
J: TRBJ2-1
CDR3: CASRVGLAYSSYNEQFF

V: TRBV5-1
length: 18
J: TRBJ2-1
CDR3: CASSWPKGRADSYNEQFF

V: TRBV7-8
length: 18
J: TRBJ2-1
CDR3: CASSLGSGGRGSYNEQFF

V: TRBV7-8
length: 16
J: TRBJ1-5
CDR3: CASSDRPSISNQPQHF

V: TRBV7-9
length: 14
J: TRBJ2-3
CDR3: CATVSGGMPDTQYF

V: TRBV7-8
length: 16
J: TRBJ2-1
CDR3: CASSLVQMGVYNEQFF

V: TRBV5-1
length: 13
J: TRBJ2-5
CDR3: CASSAQGIETQYF

V: TRBV6-5
length: 15
J: TRBJ2-2
CDR3: CASSLSGAGGGELFF

V: TRBV12-3/TRBV12-4
length: 15
J: TRBJ1-2
CDR3: CASSPLRQGVRGYTF

V: TRBV5-6
length: 15
J: TRBJ1-4
CDR3: CASSLPGGAGEKLFF

V: TRBV27
length: 13
J: TRBJ2-1
CDR3: CASSLAGVIEQFF

V: TRBV3-1
length: 17
J: TRBJ1-1
CDR3: CASSPTRRTGGNTEAFF

V: TRBV5-1
length: 15
J: TRBJ2-1
CDR3: CASSLPTQGGGEQFF

V: TRBV27
length: 14
J: TRBJ2-1
CDR3: CASSYRLGGNEQFF

V: TRBV5-1
length: 13
J: TRBJ2-7
CDR3: CASSLTGIYEQYF

V: TRBV27
length: 13
J: TRBJ1-5
CDR3: CASRQAGYQPQHF

V: TRBV5-5
length: 14
J: TRBJ2-7
CDR3: CASSLVSAVTEQYF

V: TRBV9
length: 15
J: TRBJ2-1
CDR3: CASSATGTSIHEQFF

V: TRBV20-1
length: 17
J: TRBJ2-2
CDR3: CSARTPGREVYTGELFF

V: TRBV6-1
length: 15
J: TRBJ2-7
CDR3: CASSLAEGRYYEQYF

V: TRBV4-1
length: 16
J: TRBJ2-1
CDR3: CASSQDGTTSHNEQFF

V: TRBV6-1
length: 11
J: TRBJ2-1
CDR3: CASSERLGEFF

V: TRBV29-1
length: 12
J: TRBJ2-2
CDR3: CSALQGTGELFF

V: TRBV4-1
length: 16
J: TRBJ1-3
CDR3: CASSQGMGKTGNTIYF

V: TRBV25-1
length: 11
J: TRBJ2-5
CDR3: CASAEGETQYF

V: TRBV18
length: 15
J: TRBJ1-2
CDR3: CASSPPEGEFYGYTF